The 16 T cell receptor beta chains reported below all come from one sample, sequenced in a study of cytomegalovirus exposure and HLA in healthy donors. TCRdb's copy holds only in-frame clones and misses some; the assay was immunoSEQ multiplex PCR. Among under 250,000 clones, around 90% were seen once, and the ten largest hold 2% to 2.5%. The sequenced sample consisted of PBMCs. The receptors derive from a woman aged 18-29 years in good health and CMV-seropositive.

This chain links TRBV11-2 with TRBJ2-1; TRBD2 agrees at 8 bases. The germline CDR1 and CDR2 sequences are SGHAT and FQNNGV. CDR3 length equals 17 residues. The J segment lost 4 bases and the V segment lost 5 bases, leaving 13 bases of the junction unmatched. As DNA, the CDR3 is TGTGCCAGCAGCGCTTATTCCGGGACTAGGCTTTACAATGAGCAGTTCTTC. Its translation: CASSAYSGTRLYNEQFF.

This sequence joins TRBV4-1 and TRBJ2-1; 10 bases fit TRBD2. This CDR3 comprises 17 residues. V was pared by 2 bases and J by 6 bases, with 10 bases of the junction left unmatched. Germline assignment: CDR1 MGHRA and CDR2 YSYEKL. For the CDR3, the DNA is TGCGCCAGCAGCCAAACTTCCCTAGCGGGAGTTTCCAATGAGCAGTTCTTC. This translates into CASSQTSLAGVSNEQFF.

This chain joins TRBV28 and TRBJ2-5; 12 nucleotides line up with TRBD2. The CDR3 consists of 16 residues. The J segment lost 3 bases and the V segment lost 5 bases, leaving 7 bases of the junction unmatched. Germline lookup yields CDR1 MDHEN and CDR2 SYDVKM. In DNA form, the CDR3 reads TGTGCCAGCAGTCCCGGGACTAGCGGGCTGGAAGAGACCCAGTACTTC. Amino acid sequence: CASSPGTSGLEETQYF.

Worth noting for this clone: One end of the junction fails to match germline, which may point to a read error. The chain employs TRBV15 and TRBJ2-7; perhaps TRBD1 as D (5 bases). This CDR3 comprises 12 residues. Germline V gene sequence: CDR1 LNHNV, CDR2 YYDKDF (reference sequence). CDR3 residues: CATSRDWGRATF. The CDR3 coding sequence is TGTGCCACCAGCAGAGATTGGGGCAGGGCGACCTTC.

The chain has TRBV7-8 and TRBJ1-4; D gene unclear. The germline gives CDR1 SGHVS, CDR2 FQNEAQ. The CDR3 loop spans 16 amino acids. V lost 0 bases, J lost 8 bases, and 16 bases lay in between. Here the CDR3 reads CASSLARGGAREKLFF. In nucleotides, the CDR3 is TGTGCCAGCAGCTTAGCCCGAGGAGGAGCGAGGGAAAAACTGTTTTTT.

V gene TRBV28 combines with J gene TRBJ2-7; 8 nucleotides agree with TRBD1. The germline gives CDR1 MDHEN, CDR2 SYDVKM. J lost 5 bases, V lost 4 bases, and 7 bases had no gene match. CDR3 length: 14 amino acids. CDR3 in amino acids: CASSSGTGVHEQYF. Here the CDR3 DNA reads TGTGCCAGCAGTTCTGGGACAGGAGTCCACGAGCAGTACTTC.

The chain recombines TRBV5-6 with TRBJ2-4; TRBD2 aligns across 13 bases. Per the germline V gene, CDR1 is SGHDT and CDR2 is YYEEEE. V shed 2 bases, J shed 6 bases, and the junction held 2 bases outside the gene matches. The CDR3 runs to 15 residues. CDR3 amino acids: CASSLGLAGVNIQYF. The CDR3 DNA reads TGTGCCAGCAGCTTAGGACTAGCGGGAGTAAACATTCAGTACTTC.

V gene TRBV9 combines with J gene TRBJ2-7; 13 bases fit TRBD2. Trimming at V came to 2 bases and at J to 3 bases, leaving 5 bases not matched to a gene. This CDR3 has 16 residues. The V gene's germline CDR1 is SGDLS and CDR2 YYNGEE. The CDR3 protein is CASSVSTSGRFYEQYF. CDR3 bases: TGTGCCAGCAGCGTCTCGACTAGCGGGAGGTTCTACGAGCAGTACTTC. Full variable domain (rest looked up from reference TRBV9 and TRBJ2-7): DSGVTQTPKHLITATGQRVTLRCSPRSGDLSVYWYQQSLDQGLQFLIQYYNGEERAKGNILERFSAQQFPDLHSELNLSSLELGDSALYFCASSVSTSGRFYEQYFGPGTRLTVT.

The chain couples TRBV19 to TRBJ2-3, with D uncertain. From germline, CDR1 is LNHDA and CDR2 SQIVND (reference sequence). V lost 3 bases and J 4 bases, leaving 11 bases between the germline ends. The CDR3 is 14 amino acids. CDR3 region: CASSIRAGADTQYF. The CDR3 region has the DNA TGTGCCAGTAGTATTCGCGCAGGCGCAGATACGCAGTATTTT.

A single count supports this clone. CDR3 protein: CASRPSGSHEQYF. CDR3 bases: TGTGCCAGCAGACCTAGCGGGTCCCACGAGCAGTACTTC. The V and J genes are TRBV11-1 and TRBJ2-7; TRBD2 agrees at 8 bases. The CDR3 is 13 residues long. Germline CDR1 is SGHAT and CDR2 is FQDESV (reference sequence). V shed 6 bases, J shed 5 bases, and the junction held 6 bases outside the gene matches.

The CDR3, as DNA: TGCAGCTTCCGCGGGACTAGCGGGATCGGACTTGAGCAGTTCTTC. Protein sequence: CSFRGTSGIGLEQFF. The genes are TRBV29-1 and TRBJ2-1; TRBD2 aligns across 13 bases. Germline V gene data show CDR1 as SQVTM and CDR2 as ANQGSEA. The CDR3 has 15 residues. V was pared by 8 bases and J by 9 bases, with 13 bases of the junction left unmatched.

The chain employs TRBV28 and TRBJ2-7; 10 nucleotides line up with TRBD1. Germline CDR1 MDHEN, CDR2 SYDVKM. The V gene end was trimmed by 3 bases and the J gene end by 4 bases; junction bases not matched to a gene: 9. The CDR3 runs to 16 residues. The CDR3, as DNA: TGTGCCAGCAGTTTGCTTCTGGGACAGGGGAAATACGAGCAGTACTTC. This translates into CASSLLLGQGKYEQYF.

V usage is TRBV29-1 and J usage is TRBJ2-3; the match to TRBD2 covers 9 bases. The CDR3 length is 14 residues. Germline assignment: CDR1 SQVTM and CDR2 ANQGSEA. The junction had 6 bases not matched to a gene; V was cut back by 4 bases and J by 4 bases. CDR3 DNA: TGCAGCGTTGCGATCCTAGCGGGGTCAGATACGCAGTATTTT. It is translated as CSVAILAGSDTQYF.

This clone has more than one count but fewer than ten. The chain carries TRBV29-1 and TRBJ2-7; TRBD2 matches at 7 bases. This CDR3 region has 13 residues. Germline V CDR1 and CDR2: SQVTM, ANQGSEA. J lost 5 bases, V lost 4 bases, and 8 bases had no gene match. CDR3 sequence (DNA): TGCAGCGTTGCGACGCGAGGGAGGGACGAGCAGTACTTC. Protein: CSVATRGRDEQYF.

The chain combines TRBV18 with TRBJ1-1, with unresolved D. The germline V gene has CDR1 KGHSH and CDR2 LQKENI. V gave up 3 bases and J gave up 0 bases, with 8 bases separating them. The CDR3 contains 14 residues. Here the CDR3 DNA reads TGTGCCAGCTCACCGGCCAGTATGAACACTGAAGCTTTCTTT. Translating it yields CASSPASMNTEAFF.

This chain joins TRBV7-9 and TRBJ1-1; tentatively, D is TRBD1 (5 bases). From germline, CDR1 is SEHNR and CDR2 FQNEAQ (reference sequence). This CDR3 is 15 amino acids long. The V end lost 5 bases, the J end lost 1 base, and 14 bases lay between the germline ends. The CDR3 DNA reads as TGTGCCAGCAGCCATGGAGACCAGGGGAACACTGAAGCTTTCTTT. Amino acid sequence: CASSHGDQGNTEAFF. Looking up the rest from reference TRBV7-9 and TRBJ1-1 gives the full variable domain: DTGVSQNPRHKITKRGQNVTFRCDPISEHNRLYWYRQTLGQGPEFLTYFQNEAQLEKSRLLSDRFSAERPKGSFSTLEIQRTEQGDSAMYLCASSHGDQGNTEAFFGQGTRLTVV.